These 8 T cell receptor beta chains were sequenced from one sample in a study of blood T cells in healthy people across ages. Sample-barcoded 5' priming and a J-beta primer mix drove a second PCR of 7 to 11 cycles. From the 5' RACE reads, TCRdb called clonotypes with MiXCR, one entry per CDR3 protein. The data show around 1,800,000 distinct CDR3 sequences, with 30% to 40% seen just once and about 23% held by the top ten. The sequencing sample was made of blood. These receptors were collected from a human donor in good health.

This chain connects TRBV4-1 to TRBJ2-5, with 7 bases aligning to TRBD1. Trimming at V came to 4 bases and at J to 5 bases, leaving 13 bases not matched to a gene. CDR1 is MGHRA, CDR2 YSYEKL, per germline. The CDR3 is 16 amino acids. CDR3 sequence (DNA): TGCGCCAGCAGCCTCCATACAGGGGATAATCAGGAGACCCAGTACTTC. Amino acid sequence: CASSLHTGDNQETQYF.

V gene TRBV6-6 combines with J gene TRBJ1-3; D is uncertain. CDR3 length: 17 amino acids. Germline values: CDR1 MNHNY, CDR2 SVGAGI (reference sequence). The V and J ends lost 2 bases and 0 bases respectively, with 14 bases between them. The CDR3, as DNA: TGTGCCAGCAGTTACGGTTTGGGGTACGACTCTGGAAACACCATATATTTT. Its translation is CASSYGLGYDSGNTIYF.

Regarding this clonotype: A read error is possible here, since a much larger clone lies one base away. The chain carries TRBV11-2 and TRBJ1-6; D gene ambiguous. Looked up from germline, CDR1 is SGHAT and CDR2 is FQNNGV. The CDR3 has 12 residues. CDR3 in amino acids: CASSSHNSPLHF. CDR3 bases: TGTGCCAGCAGCTCCCATAATTCACCCCTCCACTTT.

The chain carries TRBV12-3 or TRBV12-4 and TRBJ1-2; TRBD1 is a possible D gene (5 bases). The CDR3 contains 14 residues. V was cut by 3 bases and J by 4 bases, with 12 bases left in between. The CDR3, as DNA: TGTGCCAGCAGTTTCGGCGGGGGGAGCTATGGCTACACCTTC. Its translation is CASSFGGGSYGYTF.

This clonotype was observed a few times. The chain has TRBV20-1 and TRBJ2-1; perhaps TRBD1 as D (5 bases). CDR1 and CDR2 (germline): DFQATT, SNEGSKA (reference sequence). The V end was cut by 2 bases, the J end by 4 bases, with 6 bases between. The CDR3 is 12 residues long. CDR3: CSARPGYNEQFF. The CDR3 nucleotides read TGCAGTGCTAGACCAGGGTACAATGAGCAGTTCTTC.

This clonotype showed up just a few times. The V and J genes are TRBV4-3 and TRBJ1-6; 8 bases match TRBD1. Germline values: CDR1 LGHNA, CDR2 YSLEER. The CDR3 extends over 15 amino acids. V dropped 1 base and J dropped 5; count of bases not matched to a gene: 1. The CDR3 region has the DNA TGCGCCAGCAGCCAAGGGACAGGGCATAATTCACCCCTCCACTTT. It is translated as CASSQGTGHNSPLHF.

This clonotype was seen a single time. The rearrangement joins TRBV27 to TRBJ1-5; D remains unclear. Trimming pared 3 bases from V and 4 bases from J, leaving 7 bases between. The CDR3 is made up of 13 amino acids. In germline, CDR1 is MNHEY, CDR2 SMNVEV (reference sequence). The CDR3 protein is CASSFQENQPQHF. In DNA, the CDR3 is TGTGCCAGCAGTTTCCAGGAGAATCAGCCCCAGCATTTT.

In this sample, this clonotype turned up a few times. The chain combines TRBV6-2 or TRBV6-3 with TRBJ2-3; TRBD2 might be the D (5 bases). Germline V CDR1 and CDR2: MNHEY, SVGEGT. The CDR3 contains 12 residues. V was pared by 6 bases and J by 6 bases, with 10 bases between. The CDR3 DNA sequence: TGTGCCAGCAGCCATATAGCGGATACGCAGTATTTT. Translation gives CASSHIADTQYF.